This is a list of T cell receptor beta chains from one sample in a study of identical twins. Each CDR3 protein is one row after TCRdb ran MiXCR on the 5' RACE reads. The profile covers approximately 490,000 distinct CDR3 sequences, with about a fifth appearing a single time and approximately 0.5% taken by the ten largest. These sequences were also reported in another study, on yellow fever vaccine responses in identical twins.

The sequencing sample was made of CD4+ T cells sorted from blood. Source of these receptors: a woman between 18 and 29 years old in good health. Each CDR3 is given with its conserved first and last residue. D genes are given only for firm matches. For some rows the clone size is stated as once, few or many, or as a class when expanded; others skip it.

-	TRBV6-1	-	TRBJ2-5	TGTGCCAGCAGGGCGACCCGGGCTCAAGAGACCCAGTACTTC	CASRATRAQETQYF
few	TRBV29-1	-	TRBJ1-5	TGCAGCGTTGCGGACCCCCCGGATCAGCCCCAGCATTTT	CSVADPPDQPQHF
few	TRBV6-5	TRBD2	TRBJ2-1	TGTGCCAGCAGTTACCTAGCGGGGGGGCCCCTTGGGGGTTGGAATGAGCAGTTCTTC	CASSYLAGGPLGGWNEQFF
many	TRBV11-2	-	TRBJ2-3	TGTGCCAGCAGCTTAGATCCCCCAGATACGCAGTATTTT	CASSLDPPDTQYF
-	TRBV18	-	TRBJ2-7	TGTGCCAGCTCACCACAGTGGACGGGTTCCTACGAGCAGTACTTC	CASSPQWTGSYEQYF
-	TRBV24-1	-	TRBJ1-5	TGTGCCACCAGTGGTGGACGATATAGCAATCAGCCCCAGCATTTT	CATSGGRYSNQPQHF
few	TRBV19	-	TRBJ2-5	TGTGCCAGTAGTGCCTCAGGGGACGGTACGGAGACCCAGTACTTC	CASSASGDGTETQYF
-	TRBV6-5	TRBD2	TRBJ2-1	TGTGCCAGCAGTTACCCGGGGGGTGGGAATGAGCAGTTCTTC	CASSYPGGGNEQFF
-	TRBV25-1	-	TRBJ2-6	TGTGCCAGCAATGGGGCCGGGGCCAACGTCCTGACTTTC	CASNGAGANVLTF
-	TRBV11-1	TRBD1	TRBJ2-7	TGTGCCAGCAGCATATTACCCGGGACAGGGGGGATTCCCTACGAGCAGTACTTC	CASSILPGTGGIPYEQYF
few	TRBV12-3/TRBV12-4	-	TRBJ1-5	TGTGCCAGCAGTTCGGTCTCTAGCAATCAGCCCCAGCATTTT	CASSSVSSNQPQHF
-	TRBV6-1	-	TRBJ2-5	TGTGCCAGCACCCCTGGGTGGGAGCGGCAAGAGACCCAGTACTTC	CASTPGWERQETQYF
few	TRBV18	TRBD1	TRBJ2-7	TGTGCCAGCTCACTATATAGACAGGGGGCCGACGAGCAGTACTTC	CASSLYRQGADEQYF
-	TRBV12-5	-	TRBJ2-7	TGTGCTAGTGGTTTGAAGTACGAGCAGTACTTC	CASGLKYEQYF
few	TRBV6-2/TRBV6-3	-	TRBJ2-2	TGTGCCAGCAGTTACACAGTCGAAGTCGGGGAGCTGTTTTTT	CASSYTVEVGELFF
-	TRBV4-1	TRBD1	TRBJ1-1	TGCGCCAGCAGGGTAGACAGGGGCGCTGAAGCTTTCTTT	CASRVDRGAEAFF
few	TRBV12-3/TRBV12-4	-	TRBJ1-5	TGTGCCAGCAGTTTTTCGCCTACAGGATTGGATCAGCCCCAGCATTTT	CASSFSPTGLDQPQHF
-	TRBV15	-	TRBJ2-5	TGCGCCACCAGCAGAGACGGTAGAGAAGAGACCCAGTACTTC	CATSRDGREETQYF
-	TRBV5-1	TRBD1	TRBJ2-7	TGCGCCAGCAGCTCCCGACAGGGGGCAAACAACGAGCAGTACTTC	CASSSRQGANNEQYF
few	TRBV20-1	TRBD2	TRBJ2-1	TGCAGTGCTGGTAGCGGGAGTGTGAATGAGCAGTTCTTC	CSAGSGSVNEQFF
few	TRBV4-1	TRBD1	TRBJ2-2	TGCGCCAGCAGCCAAGTTCTCGGGACAGGGGTATCCGCGGAGCTGTTTTTT	CASSQVLGTGVSAELFF
few	TRBV9	TRBD2	TRBJ2-2	TGTGCCAGCAGCGTAACTAGCGGGTTCACCGGGGAGCTGTTTTTT	CASSVTSGFTGELFF
few	TRBV18	-	TRBJ2-2	TGTGCCAGCCCGCGAGACAATCGAGCCACCGGGGAGCTGTTTTTT	CASPRDNRATGELFF
few	TRBV2	-	TRBJ2-5	TGTGCCAGTATCAAGGGGGAGGGGCAAGAGACCCAGTACTTC	CASIKGEGQETQYF
-	TRBV15	TRBD2	TRBJ2-1	TGTGCCACCAGCAGGGGACTAGCGAGCTCCTACAATGAGCAGTTCTTC	CATSRGLASSYNEQFF
-	TRBV23-1	TRBD1	TRBJ2-7	TGCGCCAGCAGTCTCCGCCGGGACAGGGGTTACGAGCAGTACTTC	CASSLRRDRGYEQYF
many	TRBV12-3/TRBV12-4	-	TRBJ1-1	TGTGCCAGCAGTCGCACATGGAACACTGAAGCTTTCTTT	CASSRTWNTEAFF
few	TRBV11-2	TRBD1	TRBJ2-2	TGTGCCAGCAGGCCTCCGGGACAGAGATACGCGAACACCGGGGAGCTGTTTTTT	CASRPPGQRYANTGELFF
once	TRBV9	TRBD1	TRBJ2-3	TGTGCCAGCAGCATCCGACAGGGACGTAGCACAGATACGCAGTATTTT	CASSIRQGRSTDTQYF
-	TRBV11-1	-	TRBJ1-1	TGTGCCAGCAGCCTGATCAGCCGGCATGAAGCTTTCTTT	CASSLISRHEAFF
-	TRBV12-3/TRBV12-4	-	TRBJ1-1	TGTGCCAGCAGCCGCTTTGTGACTGAAGCTTTCTTT	CASSRFVTEAFF
few	TRBV11-2	-	TRBJ1-4	TGTGCCAGCAGACCAGGGGTCACTAATGAAAAACTGTTTTTT	CASRPGVTNEKLFF
-	TRBV5-1	-	TRBJ2-2	TGCGCCAGCAGCTTGTCCTACGCGAACACCGGGGAGCTGTTTTTT	CASSLSYANTGELFF
few	TRBV5-1	TRBD2	TRBJ2-3	TGCGCCAGCAGCGCGGGGGGACTAGCGGGAGCAGATACGCAGTATTTT	CASSAGGLAGADTQYF
-	TRBV9	TRBD2	TRBJ2-5	TGTGCCAGCAGCGTACGACTAGCGGGGGGGCAAGAGACCCAGTACTTC	CASSVRLAGGQETQYF
-	TRBV29-1	TRBD1	TRBJ2-2	TGCAGCGCTTACCGAACAGGGGGATTAATTACTGGCGGGGAGCTGTTTTTT	CSAYRTGGLITGGELFF
many	TRBV7-8	TRBD2	TRBJ2-1	TGTGCCAGCAGCTTACTAGCGGGAGCCAAAGATGAGCAGTTCTTC	CASSLLAGAKDEQFF
few	TRBV6-1	-	TRBJ1-4	TGTGCCACCTCTACCGGAGTAGTCGGTGAAAAACTGTTTTTT	CATSTGVVGEKLFF
few	TRBV12-3/TRBV12-4	-	TRBJ2-4	TGTGCCAGCAGTTTAGGCCACCGTGGGATTCGGTACTTC	CASSLGHRGIRYF
-	TRBV20-1	TRBD1	TRBJ1-4	TGCAGTGCCCACAACCAGGGGGCAGGGGAAAAACTGTTTTTT	CSAHNQGAGEKLFF
-	TRBV11-2	TRBD2	TRBJ2-1	TGTGCCAGCAGCTTAGATAGGAGGGGGCTAGCGGGAGAGGGAAATGAGCAGTTCTTC	CASSLDRRGLAGEGNEQFF
-	TRBV5-1	-	TRBJ2-7	TGCGCCAGCAACCCCGGGACTTCTAGCGACGAGCAGTACTTC	CASNPGTSSDEQYF
few	TRBV5-6	-	TRBJ2-3	TGTGCCAGCAGCTTACAGGGAACGCAGTATTTT	CASSLQGTQYF
few	TRBV6-5	TRBD1	TRBJ2-1	TGTGCCAGCAGTTTCACCGGGACAGGAGGTGAGCAGTTCTTC	CASSFTGTGGEQFF
once	TRBV11-3	TRBD2	TRBJ2-1	TGTGCCAGCAGCTTAGGGGAGGGGAGCGATGAGCAGTTCTTC	CASSLGEGSDEQFF
-	TRBV12-3/TRBV12-4	-	TRBJ2-5	TGTGCCAGCAGTGTTCGCCCAGAGACCCAGTACTTC	CASSVRPETQYF
few	TRBV5-1	TRBD2	TRBJ2-7	TGCGCCAGCAGCTTCGGGGCTAGCGGGAGAGGGACCTACGAGCAGTACTTC	CASSFGASGRGTYEQYF
-	TRBV6-9	TRBD1	TRBJ1-6	TGTGCCAGCAGTGGAACCGGGACAGGGCACCAAGGGGTAAATTCACCCCTCCACTTT	CASSGTGTGHQGVNSPLHF
-	TRBV12-3/TRBV12-4	-	TRBJ1-5	TGTGCCAGCACCTCGGCCCTGGGGAATCAGCCCCAGCATTTT	CASTSALGNQPQHF
few	TRBV12-3/TRBV12-4	-	TRBJ1-1	TGTGCCAGCGAGTGGGGCCAGAACACTGAAGCTTTCTTT	CASEWGQNTEAFF
few	TRBV5-1	TRBD1	TRBJ2-3	TGCGCCAGCAGCTCTGGACAGGGATTGACAGATACGCAGTATTTT	CASSSGQGLTDTQYF
few	TRBV12-3/TRBV12-4	-	TRBJ1-1	TGTGCCAGCAGTTGGGGACCGCTGAACACTGAAGCTTTCTTT	CASSWGPLNTEAFF
-	TRBV18	-	TRBJ2-3	TGTGCCAGCTCACCGGGACGGACCACCACCACGAGAGATACGCAGTATTTT	CASSPGRTTTTRDTQYF
-	TRBV10-3	-	TRBJ2-7	TGTGCCATCAGTGCGGGGGGCGGGTACGAGCAGTACTTC	CAISAGGGYEQYF
many	TRBV12-3/TRBV12-4	TRBD1	TRBJ2-2	TGTGCCAGCCAAAGGACAGGGGCCACCGGGGAGCTGTTTTTT	CASQRTGATGELFF
-	TRBV5-1	-	TRBJ2-6	TGCGCCAGCAGCATACAAGACTCTGGGGCCAACGTCCTGACTTTC	CASSIQDSGANVLTF
-	TRBV5-1	TRBD1	TRBJ2-5	TGCGCCAGCAGCTTGTGGGGGACAGGGAGGCAAGAGACCCAGTACTTC	CASSLWGTGRQETQYF
-	TRBV5-1	TRBD2	TRBJ2-3	TGCGCCAGCAGCCGGGAGGGACTAGCGGGCGCCGATACGCAGTATTTT	CASSREGLAGADTQYF
few	TRBV10-3	TRBD1	TRBJ2-3	TGTGCCGGAAGTCCCGGGACAGGGACGGGCACAGATACGCAGTATTTT	CAGSPGTGTGTDTQYF